These 25 T cell receptor beta chains share one sample of origin, sequenced in a study of T-cell reconstitution after alpha-beta-depleted transplantation in children. Molecular barcoding with unique molecular identifiers was used for the TCRbeta library. MiXCR, run by TCRdb on the PCR reads, gives a single entry per CDR3 protein. The table shows nearly 400,000 distinct CDR3 sequences, with about 20% occurring only once. The source material was PBMCs from the stem cell graft donor, sampled from the stem cell graft. The receptors stem from a human donor who donated a stem cell graft to a child with acute myeloid leukemia.

This clonotype has more than one count but fewer than ten. This rearrangement joins TRBV20-1 to TRBJ2-7; D remains unclear. V was trimmed by 3 bases and J by 12 bases, leaving 15 bases between them. This CDR3 has 11 amino acids. From germline, CDR1 is DFQATT and CDR2 SNEGSKA (reference sequence). The CDR3 protein is CSARSTGPTYF. The CDR3 bases are TGCAGTGCTAGGTCGACCGGGCCCACGTACTTC.

This chain links TRBV5-5 with TRBJ2-5, with D possibly matching TRBD1 (6 bases). CDR3 length: 14 amino acids. V dropped 2 bases and J dropped 7 bases, with 15 bases sitting between them. Germline CDR1 is SGHKS and CDR2 is YYEKEE (reference sequence). The CDR3 region has the DNA TGTGCCAGCAGCTTCGGGACATCAGAGGGGACCCAGTACTTC. Its translation: CASSFGTSEGTQYF.

This rearrangement joins TRBV7-9 to TRBJ2-5; TRBD2 aligns across 11 bases. This CDR3 is built from 16 residues. Germline CDR1 reads SEHNR; CDR2 reads FQNEAQ (reference sequence). With 5 bases clipped from V and 5 bases from J, the junction kept 10 bases outside the gene matches. The CDR3 here is CASSHGTSGLAETQYF. The CDR3 region has the DNA TGTGCCAGCAGCCATGGGACTAGCGGATTAGCCGAGACCCAGTACTTC.

This clonotype was seen only a few times. V is TRBV19 and J is TRBJ2-1, with a weak D call TRBD2 (6 bases). Germline V lookup: CDR1 LNHDA, CDR2 SQIVND (reference sequence). V shed 4 bases and J shed 8 bases, with 9 bases lying between them. The CDR3 totals 12 residues. CDR3 residues: CASSNWGDEQFF. Written as DNA, the CDR3 is TGTGCCAGTAGTAACTGGGGGGATGAGCAGTTCTTC.

V gene TRBV4-3 combines with J gene TRBJ2-7, with 7 bases fitting TRBD1. Germline CDR1 reads LGHNA; CDR2 reads YSLEER. CDR3 length: 16 amino acids. Trimming took 1 base from V and 2 from J; bases not matched to a gene: 8. The CDR3 region has the DNA TGCGCCAGCAGCCAAGGTACCGGGACAGACCCCTACGAGCAGTACTTC. It is translated as CASSQGTGTDPYEQYF.

In this sample, this clonotype turned up a few times. The chain combines TRBV7-3 with TRBJ2-1, with D possibly TRBD1 on 6 matching bases. Trimming stripped 4 bases from V and 4 bases from J, with 17 bases between. The germline V gene has CDR1 SGHTA and CDR2 FQGTGA. The CDR3 is 16 amino acids. CDR3 protein: CASSSTGSTSYNEQFF. As DNA, the CDR3 is TGTGCCAGCAGCTCCACAGGGTCAACCTCATACAATGAGCAGTTCTTC.

At least ten counts were recorded for this clonotype. This chain connects TRBV10-3 to TRBJ2-1; possible D gene TRBD1, 8 bases. The V gene's germline CDR1 is ENHRY and CDR2 SYGVKD. The CDR3 is 14 amino acids. V lost 6 bases and J lost 5, with 14 bases in between. CDR3 loop: CAIRGGTGDNEQFF. The CDR3 region has the DNA TGTGCCATCAGGGGAGGGACAGGCGACAATGAGCAGTTCTTC.

The chain has TRBV2 and TRBJ1-4, with unresolved D. Deletions cut 2 bases from V and 4 bases from J, with 11 bases between. The CDR3 runs to 15 residues. Germline loops: CDR1 SNHLY, CDR2 FYNNEI. In nucleotides, the CDR3 is TGTGCCAGCAGTGAAACGGTGGCAGATAATGAAAAACTGTTTTTT. It encodes CASSETVADNEKLFF.

CDR3 in amino acids: CASSLREWGGSTDTQYF. Here the CDR3 DNA reads TGTGCCAGCAGTTTGCGAGAGTGGGGGGGCAGCACAGATACGCAGTATTTT. V gene TRBV27 combines with J gene TRBJ2-3, with D perhaps TRBD2 (7 bases). CDR3 length: 17 amino acids. Germline CDR1 reads MNHEY; CDR2 reads SMNVEV (reference sequence). The V gene lost 3 bases and the J gene lost 0 bases, with 16 bases spanning the gap.

This clonotype was recorded a few times. This chain links TRBV7-2 with TRBJ2-7, with 8 positions matching TRBD2. The CDR3 consists of 14 residues. V lost 8 bases and J lost 2; bases outside the gene matches: 8. Germline CDR1 reads SGHTA; CDR2 reads FQGNSA. The CDR3, as DNA: TGTGCCAGCTCTACATCTAGCGGGCCCTACGAGCAGTACTTC. As protein: CASSTSSGPYEQYF.

The chain has TRBV7-8 and TRBJ1-1, with TRBD1 matching over 8 bases. CDR3 size: 18 residues. Trimming at V came to 6 bases and at J to 2 bases, leaving 17 bases not matched to a gene. CDR1 SGHVS and CDR2 FQNEAQ come from the germline V gene. CDR3 DNA: TGTGCCAGCAGGGAAACGGGGCAGGGGGCTCGATTAAACACTGAAGCTTTCTTT. Amino acids: CASRETGQGARLNTEAFF.

The table lists this clonotype with a few counts. The chain couples TRBV20-1 to TRBJ2-7; 12 bases are shared with TRBD2. V lost 4 bases, J lost 6 bases, and 10 bases stayed unmatched. The CDR3 has 15 residues. From germline, CDR1 is DFQATT and CDR2 SNEGSKA (reference sequence). Here the CDR3 reads CSAILTSGSLGEQYF. In DNA, the CDR3 is TGCAGTGCTATATTGACTAGCGGGAGTTTGGGCGAGCAGTACTTC.

This clonotype was seen only once. This chain joins TRBV12-3 or TRBV12-4 and TRBJ1-1; 8 bases are a match to TRBD1. The CDR3 totals 14 residues. Germline trimming cut 6 bases from V and 5 bases from J; bases unmatched to any gene: 8. CDR3 bases: TGTGCCAGCAGGCAACAGGGGGGGAAAACTGAAGCTTTCTTT. This sequence encodes CASRQQGGKTEAFF.

This clonotype was detected a few times. The chain is built from TRBV6-5 and TRBJ1-5; D is unresolved. Germline CDR1 reads MNHEY; CDR2 reads SVGAGI. There are 14 residues in the CDR3. The V end lost 0 bases, the J end lost 7 bases, and 10 bases lay between the germline ends. This chain's CDR3 is CASSYSASHQPQHF. Here the CDR3 DNA reads TGTGCCAGCAGTTACTCCGCGTCTCACCAGCCCCAGCATTTT.

This rearrangement joins TRBV12-3 or TRBV12-4 to TRBJ2-7, with 10 bases fitting TRBD2. J was trimmed by 3 bases and V by 5 bases; bases with no gene match: 7. The CDR3 is 15 amino acids. This chain's CDR3 is CASSRRTSGVYEQYF. The CDR3 DNA follows: TGTGCCAGCAGTCGGCGGACTAGCGGAGTCTACGAGCAGTACTTC.

Ten or more counts support this clonotype. The genes are TRBV4-2 and TRBJ2-1; TRBD2 matches at 7 bases. V lost 0 bases, J lost 0 bases, and 2 bases stayed unmatched. This CDR3 region has 16 residues. Germline V lookup: CDR1 LGHNA, CDR2 YNFKEQ. CDR3 bases: TGTGCCAGCAGCCAAGAGACTAGCCTCTCCTACAATGAGCAGTTCTTC. Amino acid sequence: CASSQETSLSYNEQFF.

In its sample, this clonotype was seen a few times. The J gene is TRBJ2-3, the V gene TRBV5-1, with 9 bases aligning to TRBD2. Losses at the gene ends were 0 bases for V and 4 bases for J; bases not matched to a gene: 15. This CDR3 region has 19 residues. Germline assignment: CDR1 SGHRS and CDR2 YFSETQ. The CDR3 DNA reads TGCGCCAGCAGCTTGGATTCGGCGGGAGGGCCGGGTAGTGCAGATACGCAGTATTTT. Amino acid sequence: CASSLDSAGGPGSADTQYF.

There are a few counts of this clonotype. The chain is built from TRBV7-2 and TRBJ2-7; 9 bases map to TRBD2. This CDR3 contains 15 residues. J lost 0 bases, V lost 3 bases, and 3 bases had no gene match. Per the germline V gene, CDR1 is SGHTA and CDR2 is FQGNSA. DNA of the CDR3: TGTGCCAGCAGCTTGGCTAGCGGGAACTCCTACGAGCAGTACTTC. Its translation is CASSLASGNSYEQYF.

In its sample, this clonotype was seen many times. This rearrangement joins TRBV12-3 or TRBV12-4 to TRBJ1-1, with unresolved D. V lost 6 bases to trimming and J lost 2 bases, with 4 bases between them. The length of the CDR3 is 11 residues. In DNA form, the CDR3 reads TGTGCCAGCAGGGAAAACACTGAAGCTTTCTTT. It specifies CASRENTEAFF.

The sample holds a few counts of this clonotype. The rearrangement links TRBV20-1 to TRBJ2-5; D remains unclear. Germline lookup yields CDR1 DFQATT and CDR2 SNEGSKA (reference sequence). This CDR3 contains 16 residues. V lost 0 bases and J 2 bases, leaving 16 bases between the germline ends. The CDR3 here is CSARDPNGRGQETQYF. DNA for the CDR3: TGCAGTGCTAGAGATCCAAACGGACGTGGGCAAGAGACCCAGTACTTC.

The chain recombines TRBV20-1 with TRBJ2-5; perhaps TRBD1 as D (6 bases). Trimming took off 2 bases at V and 5 bases at J, with 9 bases between the two ends. The CDR3 has 12 residues. The V gene's germline CDR1 is DFQATT and CDR2 SNEGSKA (reference sequence). DNA of the CDR3: TGCAGTGCTAGACAGGGGTTTGAGACCCAGTACTTC. Translating gives CSARQGFETQYF.

The rearrangement links TRBV10-3 to TRBJ2-5; TRBD1 agrees at 7 bases. J was trimmed by 4 bases and V by 2 bases; bases with no gene match: 7. There are 15 residues in the CDR3. The V gene's germline CDR1 is ENHRY and CDR2 SYGVKD. In nucleotides, the CDR3 is TGTGCCATCAGTGAGGATCCGCCAGGGGGAGAGACCCAGTACTTC. Encoded protein: CAISEDPPGGETQYF.

In its sample, this clonotype was seen a few times. This CDR3 is CASRSKLAGVDTQYF. The CDR3 nucleotides are TGTGCCAGCCGATCCAAACTAGCGGGAGTAGATACGCAGTATTTT. V usage is TRBV12-3 or TRBV12-4 and J usage is TRBJ2-3; 11 bases map to TRBD2. This CDR3 is 15 amino acids long. Losses at the gene ends were 8 bases for V and 5 bases for J; bases not matched to a gene: 9.

The genes are TRBV12-3 or TRBV12-4 and TRBJ2-1, with D tentatively TRBD1 (6 bases). V shed 7 bases and J shed 2 bases, with 15 bases lying between them. The CDR3 has 15 amino acids. CDR3 bases: TGTGCCAGCATTATAAGGGGGAACCCCTACAATGAGCAGTTCTTC. It specifies CASIIRGNPYNEQFF.

This chain uses TRBV12-3 or TRBV12-4 with TRBJ1-1; D not certain. The CDR3 has 13 amino acids. V was shortened by 5 bases and J by 2 bases, with 9 bases between the two germline ends. Here the CDR3 reads CASSQTPNTEAFF. CDR3 sequence (DNA): TGTGCCAGCAGTCAGACACCTAACACTGAAGCTTTCTTT.